A single sample gave rise to the 12 T cell receptor beta chains below, sequenced in a study of a mutant IDH1 vaccine in newly diagnosed glioma. Here immunoSEQ multiplex PCR was the method, and the copy in TCRdb shows in-frame clones only, minus some. The table records approximately 51,000 clones, around 78% of them present only once. Time point indicated: week 5, during vaccination. A 20-mer mutant IDH1 peptide at 300 ug was injected subcutaneously with topical imiquimod. Their antigens are not known. The source material was PBMCs, sampled from a glioma patient whose treatment included an IDH1 peptide vaccine. The receptors stem from a woman in her thirties or forties with glioma.

The genes are TRBV29-1 and TRBJ2-5; D possibly corresponds to TRBD1 (7 bases). This CDR3 comprises 14 residues. Trimming stripped 3 bases from V and 5 bases from J, with 16 bases between. Germline CDR1 and CDR2: SQVTM and ANQGSEA. The CDR3 coding sequence is TGCAGCGTTGAGCCCAGGGGGGTTCACGAGACCCAGTACTTC. Translation: CSVEPRGVHETQYF.

The chain couples TRBV30 to TRBJ1-1; D is unresolved. V was trimmed by 2 bases and J by 0 bases, leaving 7 bases between them. The CDR3 sequence is 13 residues long. Germline CDR1 and CDR2: GTSNPN and SVGIG (reference sequence). The CDR3 region has the DNA TGTGCCTGGAGTAACGGGATGAACACTGAAGCTTTCTTT. Protein: CAWSNGMNTEAFF. The full variable domain, completed using reference TRBV30 and TRBJ1-1, is SQTIHQWPATLVQPVGSPLSLECTVEGTSNPNLYWYRQAAGRGLQLLFYSVGIGQISSEVPQNLSASRPQDRQFILSSKKLLLSDSGFYLCAWSNGMNTEAFFGQGTRLTVV.

The rearrangement joins TRBV19 to TRBJ2-5; 10 bases match TRBD2. The ends lost 3 bases at V and 4 bases at J; junction bases unmatched: 8. This CDR3 has 16 amino acids. Germline assignment: CDR1 LNHDA and CDR2 SQIVND (reference sequence). Here the CDR3 DNA reads TGTGCCAGTAGTATGGGATCGCTAGCGGGGGCAGAGACCCAGTACTTC. Translated, it gives CASSMGSLAGAETQYF. Drawing the rest from reference TRBV19 and TRBJ2-5, the complete variable domain is DGGITQSPKYLFRKEGQNVTLSCEQNLNHDAMYWYRQDPGQGLRLIYYSQIVNDFQKGDIAEGYSVSREKKESFPLTVTSAQKNPTAFYLCASSMGSLAGAETQYFGPGTRLLVL.

The V call is TRBV30, the J call TRBJ2-2; TRBD1 matches at 10 bases. Trimming took 3 bases from V and 4 from J; bases not matched to a gene: 14. The length of the CDR3 is 18 residues. Looked up from germline, CDR1 is GTSNPN and CDR2 is SVGIG (reference sequence). In DNA, the CDR3 is TGTGCCTGGAGAAAACGCTGGGACAGGGGCGGTGGCACCGGGGAGCTGTTTTTT. Protein product: CAWRKRWDRGGGTGELFF. The variable domain in full, completed from reference TRBV30 and TRBJ2-2, reads SQTIHQWPATLVQPVGSPLSLECTVEGTSNPNLYWYRQAAGRGLQLLFYSVGIGQISSEVPQNLSASRPQDRQFILSSKKLLLSDSGFYLCAWRKRWDRGGGTGELFFGEGSRLTVL.

The gene calls are TRBV19 and TRBJ1-2; D remains ambiguous. This CDR3 has 12 amino acids. The germline V gene encodes CDR1 LNHDA and CDR2 SQIVND (reference sequence). V was shortened by 6 bases and J by 4 bases, with 9 bases between the two germline ends. This CDR3 is CASSNSRYGYTF. CDR3 nucleotides: TGTGCCAGTAGCAACAGCCGCTATGGCTACACCTTC.

This chain links TRBV18 with TRBJ2-5, with D possibly TRBD2 on 6 matching bases. Germline values: CDR1 KGHSH, CDR2 LQKENI. The ends were cut back, 3 bases at V and 0 bases at J, with 14 bases in the middle. This CDR3 spans 16 amino acids. CDR3 protein: CASSPMGGTDQETQYF. In DNA, the CDR3 is TGTGCCAGCTCACCGATGGGGGGTACGGACCAAGAGACCCAGTACTTC. Variable domain in full (rest from reference TRBV18 and TRBJ2-5): NAGVMQNPRHLVRRRGQEARLRCSPMKGHSHVYWYRQLPEEGLKFMVYLQKENIIDESGMPKERFSAEFPKEGPSILRIQQVVRGDSAAYFCASSPMGGTDQETQYFGPGTRLLVL.

Written as DNA, the CDR3 is TGCGCCAGCAACCGGGGTCAGACAGCTTCGAGCACCGGGGAGCTGTTTTTT. Amino acid sequence: CASNRGQTASSTGELFF. V gene TRBV5-1 combines with J gene TRBJ2-2; D tentatively reads TRBD1 or TRBD2 (5 bases each). Trimming removed 6 bases at V and 4 bases at J, with 22 bases between. Germline V gene lookup returns CDR1 SGHRS and CDR2 YFSETQ. The CDR3 consists of 17 residues.

The table lists this clone with a few counts. This chain uses TRBV13 with TRBJ1-1; D is perhaps TRBD1 (5 bases). V dropped 2 bases and J dropped 1 base, with 11 bases sitting between them. This CDR3 comprises 15 residues. Germline V gene data show CDR1 as PRHDT and CDR2 as FYEKMQ (reference sequence). CDR3 loop: CASSLINGGNTEAFF. As DNA, the CDR3 is TGTGCCAGCAGCTTAATAAACGGGGGGAACACTGAAGCTTTCTTT.

The genes are TRBV5-6 and TRBJ1-4, with 10 bases identical to TRBD1. Germline V lookup: CDR1 SGHDT, CDR2 YYEEEE. The CDR3 is made up of 17 amino acids. Germline trimming cut 0 bases from V and 7 bases from J; bases unmatched to any gene: 9. The CDR3 here is CASSLGRQGAISEKLFF. The CDR3 DNA reads as TGTGCCAGCAGCTTGGGGAGACAGGGGGCAATTAGTGAAAAACTGTTTTTT.

This clone has only one observation. The rearrangement links TRBV5-5 to TRBJ1-4; no reliable D call. Deletions cut 0 bases from V and 7 bases from J, with 10 bases between. Germline V lookup: CDR1 SGHKS, CDR2 YYEKEE (reference sequence). The CDR3 contains 14 residues. The CDR3 reads CASSLGVAFEKLFF. CDR3 nucleotide sequence: TGTGCCAGCAGCTTGGGGGTCGCTTTTGAAAAACTGTTTTTT.

This chain links TRBV7-2 with TRBJ1-1; D gene ambiguous. The CDR3 consists of 14 residues. The germline CDR1 and CDR2 sequences are SGHTA and FQGNSA. The germline V and J ends were trimmed by 2 bases and 2 bases, with 9 bases remaining between them. CDR3 nucleotides: TGTGCCAGCAGCTTAAACAGAGTCAACACTGAAGCTTTCTTT. Residues: CASSLNRVNTEAFF.

The V and J genes are TRBV5-1 and TRBJ1-6; D uncertain. Germline V gene data show CDR1 as SGHRS and CDR2 as YFSETQ. CDR3 size: 16 residues. The V gene lost 4 bases and the J gene lost 0 bases, with 11 bases spanning the gap. The CDR3 is CASSNRGVSYNSPLHF. CDR3 nucleotide sequence: TGCGCCAGCAGCAATCGTGGAGTCTCCTATAATTCACCCCTCCACTTT.